The table lists the clone carrying this TCR beta chain with a count of one. V was clipped by 4 bases and J by 6 bases, with 7 bases between them. Germline CDR1 reads WSHSY; CDR2 reads SAAADI. CDR3 length: 11 residues. These data are taken from a study of T-cell reconstitution after alpha-beta-depleted transplantation in children. Unique molecular identifiers were incorporated when the TCRbeta library was constructed. TCRdb processed the PCR reads anew with MiXCR; each CDR3 protein has one entry. The sample holds a few hundred thousand distinct CDR3 sequences, around 20% seen once. The rearrangement uses TRBV10-2 and TRBJ2-7; D is undetermined. The TCR originated in a human donor who donated a stem cell graft to a child with acute myeloid leukemia. The starting material was PBMCs from the stem cell graft donor, obtained from the stem cell graft. The CDR3 is CASSGQGEQYF. CDR3 DNA sequence: TGCGCCAGCAGTGGGCAAGGCGAGCAGTACTTC.